Listed below are T cell receptor beta chains from one sample, sequenced in a study of cytomegalovirus exposure and HLA in healthy donors. Some clones are missing from TCRdb's copy, which holds only in-frame ones; the method was immunoSEQ multiplex PCR. The profile covers 150,000 to 200,000 clones, with approximately 80% appearing a single time and over 8% taken by the ten largest. The specimen sequenced was PBMCs. The receptors shown here come from a man younger than 35 in good health and CMV-seropositive. The CDR3 runs from the conserved cysteine through the conserved F or W. Fields, in order: CDR3 DNA, CDR3 protein, J gene, D gene, clone size, V gene. A D gene is named only where the DNA matches it firmly. Where a row states a size, it is once, few, many or the class of an expanded clone; other rows omit it.

CDR3nt: TGTGCCAGCAGTGAATGGGGGACAGAGATCTCCTACGAGCAGTACTTC
CDR3aa: CASSEWGTEISYEQYF
j_gene: TRBJ2-7
d_gene: TRBD1
abundance: -
v_gene: TRBV25-1

CDR3nt: TGTGCCAGCAGCTTAGAGACCGCCCTGGAGAGAAACTATGGCTACACCTTC
CDR3aa: CASSLETALERNYGYTF
j_gene: TRBJ1-2
d_gene: -
abundance: once
v_gene: TRBV7-8

CDR3nt: TGTGCCAGCAGCGGATGGACAGGGCCTATGAGGGGCTACACCTTC
CDR3aa: CASSGWTGPMRGYTF
j_gene: TRBJ1-2
d_gene: TRBD1
abundance: -
v_gene: TRBV9

CDR3nt: TGTGCCAGCAGCGACGGAGGACAGCCCTACAATGAGCAGTTCTTC
CDR3aa: CASSDGGQPYNEQFF
j_gene: TRBJ2-1
d_gene: -
abundance: -
v_gene: TRBV9

CDR3nt: TGTGCCAGCAGTGACGTGACGGGAGGCCCTGAGCAGTTCTTC
CDR3aa: CASSDVTGGPEQFF
j_gene: TRBJ2-1
d_gene: TRBD2
abundance: once
v_gene: TRBV6-4

CDR3nt: TGTGCCAGTAGTTCGGGGAGCGAAGCTTTCTTT
CDR3aa: CASSSGSEAFF
j_gene: TRBJ1-1
d_gene: -
abundance: -
v_gene: TRBV19

CDR3nt: TGTGCCACCCTACTAGCGGGGGACTACGAGCAGTACTTC
CDR3aa: CATLLAGDYEQYF
j_gene: TRBJ2-7
d_gene: TRBD2
abundance: -
v_gene: TRBV28

CDR3nt: TGTGCAGAGGGGGGGTCCGGGCTAGCGGGGACCTACAATGAGCAGTTCTTC
CDR3aa: CAEGGSGLAGTYNEQFF
j_gene: TRBJ2-1
d_gene: TRBD2
abundance: -
v_gene: TRBV7-2

CDR3nt: TGTGCCAGCAGCTTAACCCCGAGTCCGCACGAGCAGTACTTC
CDR3aa: CASSLTPSPHEQYF
j_gene: TRBJ2-7
d_gene: -
abundance: few
v_gene: TRBV7-3

CDR3nt: TGTGCCAGCAGCAGAAACAGGGGGCAGGGGACCCAGTACTTC
CDR3aa: CASSRNRGQGTQYF
j_gene: TRBJ2-5
d_gene: TRBD1
abundance: -
v_gene: TRBV11-2

CDR3nt: TGTGCCAGCGTGTTCCGGGGTAGTTCCTACGAGCAGTACTTC
CDR3aa: CASVFRGSSYEQYF
j_gene: TRBJ2-7
d_gene: -
abundance: -
v_gene: TRBV2

CDR3nt: TGTGCCAGCAGCTTGGGAGGACGGGGGGGGAGTGAGACCCAGTACTTC
CDR3aa: CASSLGGRGGSETQYF
j_gene: TRBJ2-5
d_gene: TRBD2
abundance: -
v_gene: TRBV5-4

CDR3nt: TGTGCCAGCAGCTTCGGACAGGGGGCTTATGGGGCCAACGTCCTGACTTTC
CDR3aa: CASSFGQGAYGANVLTF
j_gene: TRBJ2-6
d_gene: TRBD1
abundance: few
v_gene: TRBV7-9

CDR3nt: TGTGCCAGTAAACCGGGACTGGTAATATACAATGAGCAGTTCTTC
CDR3aa: CASKPGLVIYNEQFF
j_gene: TRBJ2-1
d_gene: -
abundance: once
v_gene: TRBV27

CDR3nt: TGTGCCAGCACCTCGGGACTAGCGGATTACAATGAGCAGTTCTTC
CDR3aa: CASTSGLADYNEQFF
j_gene: TRBJ2-1
d_gene: TRBD2
abundance: -
v_gene: TRBV27

CDR3nt: TGTGCCAGCTCACCGTACCACGGGACCCAGTACTTC
CDR3aa: CASSPYHGTQYF
j_gene: TRBJ2-5
d_gene: -
abundance: -
v_gene: TRBV18

CDR3nt: TGTGCCAGCACCATGAGTCATGTAACTGAAGCTTTCTTT
CDR3aa: CASTMSHVTEAFF
j_gene: TRBJ1-1
d_gene: -
abundance: -
v_gene: TRBV6-5

CDR3nt: TGTGCCAGCAGCTCCAGGGTCTACGAGCAGTACTTC
CDR3aa: CASSSRVYEQYF
j_gene: TRBJ2-7
d_gene: -
abundance: once
v_gene: TRBV11-2

CDR3nt: TGTGCCAGTAGTCCATCAATCTCGGGAGCCTACGAGCAGTACTTC
CDR3aa: CASSPSISGAYEQYF
j_gene: TRBJ2-7
d_gene: -
abundance: -
v_gene: TRBV19

CDR3nt: TGTGCCAGTAGACCCTCTAGCGGATCCTACGAGCAGTACTTC
CDR3aa: CASRPSSGSYEQYF
j_gene: TRBJ2-7
d_gene: TRBD2
abundance: -
v_gene: TRBV19

CDR3nt: TGCGCCAGCAGCCAAGGGGGGCTTGGAAACACCATATATTTT
CDR3aa: CASSQGGLGNTIYF
j_gene: TRBJ1-3
d_gene: -
abundance: -
v_gene: TRBV4-1

CDR3nt: TGTGCCAGCAGCCCCCGGGTTACAAACACCGGGGAGCTGTTTTTT
CDR3aa: CASSPRVTNTGELFF
j_gene: TRBJ2-2
d_gene: -
abundance: -
v_gene: TRBV28

CDR3nt: TGTGCCAGCAGTGCTGGCGGTAAAAACATTCAGTACTTC
CDR3aa: CASSAGGKNIQYF
j_gene: TRBJ2-4
d_gene: -
abundance: -
v_gene: TRBV2

CDR3nt: TGCGCCAGCAGCTTGCGACAGGGGACCTCCTACGAGCAGTACTTC
CDR3aa: CASSLRQGTSYEQYF
j_gene: TRBJ2-7
d_gene: TRBD1
abundance: once
v_gene: TRBV5-1

CDR3nt: TGTGCCCCGGGCGGACTAGGGACTTTCAATGAGCAGTTCTTC
CDR3aa: CAPGGLGTFNEQFF
j_gene: TRBJ2-1
d_gene: TRBD2
abundance: -
v_gene: TRBV2

CDR3nt: TGCAGCGCCGAGGGGCTCGGGAGTGGGTCCTACAATGAGCAGTTCTTC
CDR3aa: CSAEGLGSGSYNEQFF
j_gene: TRBJ2-1
d_gene: -
abundance: -
v_gene: TRBV29-1

CDR3nt: TGTGCCAGCAGCCTAATGGGGGCAGGAAACACCATATATTTT
CDR3aa: CASSLMGAGNTIYF
j_gene: TRBJ1-3
d_gene: -
abundance: -
v_gene: TRBV9

CDR3nt: TGTGCCAGCAGTTATGCAGGGGCCTACGAGCAGTACTTC
CDR3aa: CASSYAGAYEQYF
j_gene: TRBJ2-7
d_gene: -
abundance: few
v_gene: TRBV6-5

CDR3nt: TGTGCCAGCAGAGCAGGGTTCAGTGCTGGAAACACCATATATTTT
CDR3aa: CASRAGFSAGNTIYF
j_gene: TRBJ1-3
d_gene: -
abundance: -
v_gene: TRBV27

CDR3nt: TGCGCCAGCAGCAGCTCATTCAGGGGCCCCTCCTCTCGGGCCAACGTCCTGACTTTC
CDR3aa: CASSSSFRGPSSRANVLTF
j_gene: TRBJ2-6
d_gene: -
abundance: -
v_gene: TRBV5-1

CDR3nt: TGTGCCAGCAGCTTAGAAGGGACAAAATCGATTAACACCGGGGAGCTGTTTTTT
CDR3aa: CASSLEGTKSINTGELFF
j_gene: TRBJ2-2
d_gene: -
abundance: -
v_gene: TRBV11-2

CDR3nt: TGCAGTGCTAGTGGCAGATATGGCTACACCTTC
CDR3aa: CSASGRYGYTF
j_gene: TRBJ1-2
d_gene: -
abundance: -
v_gene: TRBV20-1

CDR3nt: TGCGCCAGCAGCTTGAGTACGGTGGATGGCTACACCTTC
CDR3aa: CASSLSTVDGYTF
j_gene: TRBJ1-2
d_gene: -
abundance: -
v_gene: TRBV5-1

CDR3nt: TGTGCCAGCAGTTTTACAGGGAACACTGAAGCTTTCTTT
CDR3aa: CASSFTGNTEAFF
j_gene: TRBJ1-1
d_gene: -
abundance: -
v_gene: TRBV27

CDR3nt: TGCAGCGTTGCAGGACAATTCGGGGAGCTGTTTTTT
CDR3aa: CSVAGQFGELFF
j_gene: TRBJ2-2
d_gene: -
abundance: -
v_gene: TRBV29-1

CDR3nt: TGTGCCAGCAGTTCCGACAGGGCCACTGACACTGAAGCTTTCTTT
CDR3aa: CASSSDRATDTEAFF
j_gene: TRBJ1-1
d_gene: TRBD1
abundance: -
v_gene: TRBV6-5

CDR3nt: TGTGCTAGTGGTTCCTACACGGCAAACGGGGCTGAAGCTTTCTTT
CDR3aa: CASGSYTANGAEAFF
j_gene: TRBJ1-1
d_gene: -
abundance: -
v_gene: TRBV12-5

CDR3nt: TGCGCCAGCAGCTCCGGGACAGGGGTGCACGAGCAGTACTTC
CDR3aa: CASSSGTGVHEQYF
j_gene: TRBJ2-7
d_gene: TRBD1
abundance: -
v_gene: TRBV5-1

CDR3nt: TGTGCCAGCAGTTACTCGATGGACAGGGACCGTTCCAACGTCCTGACTTTC
CDR3aa: CASSYSMDRDRSNVLTF
j_gene: TRBJ2-6
d_gene: TRBD1
abundance: -
v_gene: TRBV28

CDR3nt: TGTGCCAGCACCCCGGGGGATAGCGGGAGAAATGAGCAGTTCTTC
CDR3aa: CASTPGDSGRNEQFF
j_gene: TRBJ2-1
d_gene: TRBD2
abundance: few
v_gene: TRBV28

CDR3nt: TGCGCCAGCAGTCAAGGACTTCAGCCCCAGCATTTT
CDR3aa: CASSQGLQPQHF
j_gene: TRBJ1-5
d_gene: -
abundance: -
v_gene: TRBV10-2